This passage covers 16 T cell receptor beta chains from one sample sequenced in a study of identical twins. TCRdb re-called the 5' RACE reads through MiXCR, storing one row per CDR3 protein. Of 500,000 to 550,000 distinct CDR3 sequences in the sample, around 20% were seen once. A further study also used this sample, focusing on yellow fever vaccine responses in identical twins.

Source material: CD4+ T cells sorted from blood. Source of these receptors: a woman between 18 and 29 years old in good health.

This clonotype was seen more than once but under ten times. The rearrangement uses TRBV2 and TRBJ2-1; 14 bases are a match to TRBD2. The V gene's germline CDR1 is SNHLY and CDR2 FYNNEI. CDR3 length: 16 residues. The ends lost 6 bases at V and 6 bases at J; junction bases unmatched: 7. DNA of the CDR3: TGTGCCAGCAGGACCCAGGGACTAGCGGGAGTCAATGAGCAGTTCTTC. This codes for CASRTQGLAGVNEQFF.

This clonotype was observed a handful of times. The CDR3 DNA reads as TGTGCCAGCAGCTTAGGAGGGGGCTTTATGGGGCCGAACACCGGGGAGCTGTTTTTT. Its translation is CASSLGGGFMGPNTGELFF. The rearrangement uses TRBV11-2 and TRBJ2-2; 7 nucleotides match TRBD1. Trimming at V came to 1 base and at J to 0 bases, leaving 11 bases not matched to a gene. This CDR3 contains 19 residues. The germline V gene has CDR1 SGHAT and CDR2 FQNNGV.

The table lists this clonotype with a few counts. The genes are TRBV12-3 or TRBV12-4 and TRBJ1-3; D gene uncertain. The CDR3 spans 14 residues. Trimming took off 6 bases at V and 0 bases at J, with 9 bases between the two ends. CDR3: CASSKKLSGNTIYF. Here the CDR3 DNA reads TGTGCCAGCAGCAAAAAACTCTCTGGAAACACCATATATTTT.

This clonotype turned up a few times. The chain uses TRBV7-9 and TRBJ2-3; 8 bases line up with TRBD2. This CDR3 is built from 15 residues. V shed 5 bases, J shed 5 bases, and the junction held 9 bases outside the gene matches. The germline CDR1 and CDR2 sequences are SEHNR and FQNEAQ (reference sequence). CDR3 nucleotides: TGTGCCAGCAGCCAGGGCGGACTAGCTAGAGATACGCAGTATTTT. This sequence encodes CASSQGGLARDTQYF.

The chain couples TRBV15 to TRBJ1-2; no definite D call. The CDR3 length is 14 residues. V dropped 0 bases and J dropped 4 bases, with 9 bases sitting between them. Germline V gene sequence: CDR1 LNHNV, CDR2 YYDKDF (reference sequence). CDR3 protein: CATSRDLRGYGYTF. The CDR3 DNA sequence: TGTGCCACCAGCAGAGATCTAAGAGGCTATGGCTACACCTTC. Together with reference TRBV15 and TRBJ1-2, the CDR3 gives the full variable domain: DAMVIQNPRYQVTQFGKPVTLSCSQTLNHNVMYWYQQKSSQAPKLLFHYYDKDFNNEADTPDNFQSRRPNTSFCFLDIRSPGLGDTAMYLCATSRDLRGYGYTFGSGTRLTVV.

The rearrangement joins TRBV12-3 or TRBV12-4 to TRBJ2-3; D possibly uses TRBD1 or TRBD2 (5 bases each). V dropped 3 bases and J dropped 4 bases, with 14 bases sitting between them. This CDR3 is 15 amino acids long. CDR3 protein: CASSFGLGTADTQYF. CDR3 nucleotide sequence: TGTGCCAGCAGTTTCGGTTTGGGGACCGCAGATACGCAGTATTTT.

This clonotype was detected a few times. The rearrangement uses TRBV12-3 or TRBV12-4 and TRBJ2-1; D assignment may be TRBD1 or TRBD2 (6 bases each). The CDR3 has 13 residues. Trimming pared 6 bases from V and 10 bases from J, leaving 16 bases between. The CDR3 here is CASSPQQGGEQFF. In DNA, the CDR3 is TGTGCCAGCAGCCCTCAACAGGGAGGCGAGCAGTTCTTC.

This chain uses TRBV3-1 with TRBJ2-1, with 9 bases that match TRBD2. Trimming took 4 bases from V and 1 from J; bases not matched to a gene: 17. Germline values: CDR1 LGHDT, CDR2 YNNKEL (reference sequence). The CDR3 extends over 20 amino acids. Written as DNA, the CDR3 is TGTGCCAGCAGCCCACGGATAGCGGGAGTTAACCAGGTGTCCTACAATGAGCAGTTCTTC. Amino acids: CASSPRIAGVNQVSYNEQFF.

The sample holds many counts of this clonotype. V and J are TRBV12-3 or TRBV12-4 and TRBJ2-2, with 14 bases aligning to TRBD2. The CDR3 extends over 16 amino acids. Trimming at V came to 6 bases and at J to 6 bases, leaving 6 bases not matched to a gene. CDR3 protein: CASRNKGLAGAGELFF. Here the CDR3 DNA reads TGTGCCAGCAGAAACAAGGGACTAGCGGGAGCCGGGGAGCTGTTTTTT.

The genes are TRBV4-1 and TRBJ1-2; 7 nucleotides agree with TRBD1. The CDR3 sequence is 14 residues long. Germline V gene lookup returns CDR1 MGHRA and CDR2 YSYEKL. V dropped 1 base and J dropped 3; count of bases not matched to a gene: 2. The DNA of the CDR3 is TGCGCCAGCAGCCAAGCTGACAGGGACTATGGCTACACCTTC. Its translation is CASSQADRDYGYTF.

The chain recombines TRBV7-2 with TRBJ2-1; D is undetermined. Deletions cut 1 base from V and 3 bases from J, with 10 bases between. In germline, CDR1 is SGHTA, CDR2 FQGNSA. The CDR3 has 15 residues. CDR3 DNA: TGTGCCAGCAGCTTAGTCCTAGAACGCTACAATGAGCAGTTCTTC. Its protein is CASSLVLERYNEQFF.

This clonotype has just a few counts. The chain carries TRBV4-2 and TRBJ2-2; D unclear. The V end was cut by 3 bases, the J end by 1 base, with 6 bases between. CDR3 length equals 14 residues. In germline, CDR1 is LGHNA, CDR2 YNFKEQ. DNA of the CDR3: TGTGCCAGCAGCCATCCCTGGAACACCGGGGAGCTGTTTTTT. It encodes CASSHPWNTGELFF.

The CDR3 DNA reads as TGCAGTGCTCCAAGTCGGGCTAGCGGGGGGGCTAATGAGCAGTTCTTC. Encoded protein: CSAPSRASGGANEQFF. The chain uses TRBV20-1 and TRBJ2-1, with TRBD2 matching 12 bases. This CDR3 comprises 16 residues. Trimming removed 5 bases from V and 7 bases from J; junction bases left unmatched: 12. The germline gives CDR1 DFQATT, CDR2 SNEGSKA (reference sequence).

This rearrangement joins TRBV5-1 to TRBJ2-5, with 8 nucleotides matching TRBD2. With 6 bases clipped from V and 2 bases from J, the junction kept 6 bases outside the gene matches. Looked up from germline, CDR1 is SGHRS and CDR2 is YFSETQ. The CDR3 has 14 residues. Here the CDR3 reads CASTRGGAQETQYF. The CDR3 DNA follows: TGCGCCAGCACCCGGGGGGGGGCACAAGAGACCCAGTACTTC.

This clonotype turned up a few times. The genes are TRBV6-1 and TRBJ2-5, with 11 bases matching TRBD2. Trimming removed 4 bases from V and 4 bases from J; junction bases left unmatched: 5. Per germline, CDR1 MNHNS and CDR2 SASEGT. CDR3 length equals 15 residues. Here the CDR3 DNA reads TGTGCCAGCAGTGCAACTAGCGGGGGACGAGAGACCCAGTACTTC. Its protein is CASSATSGGRETQYF.

This clonotype has only a few counts. The CDR3 bases are TGCAGCGTTGCCTCAGGGGGCGGGAAACTGTTTTTT. This sequence encodes CSVASGGGKLFF. The genes are TRBV29-1 and TRBJ1-4; 8 nucleotides match TRBD1. Germline loops: CDR1 SQVTM, CDR2 ANQGSEA. This CDR3 has 12 residues. The J segment lost 11 bases and the V segment lost 4 bases, leaving 6 bases of the junction unmatched.